The 5 T cell receptor beta chains reported below all come from one sample, sequenced in a study of PD-1 blockade in mismatch repair-deficient tumors. Generated by immunoSEQ multiplex PCR, the TCRdb table keeps only in-frame clones and is missing some. This sample has 15,000 to 20,000 clones, with roughly 84% found just once. The specimen comprised PBMCs, sampled less than 25 weeks after starting pembrolizumab. These receptors all come from an adult with mismatch repair-deficient cancer.

V and J are TRBV23-1 and TRBJ2-3; 7 bases agree with TRBD2. TRBV23-1 is an ORF; its function is uncertain. The trim removed 3 bases at V and 5 bases at J, leaving 5 bases unmatched. This CDR3 contains 14 residues. The CDR3 protein is CASSHSGNGDTQYF. DNA of the CDR3: TGCGCCAGCAGTCACAGCGGGAATGGAGATACGCAGTATTTT.

The chain links TRBV27 to TRBJ2-3; TRBD1 matches at 9 bases. Trimming at V came to 5 bases and at J to 3 bases, leaving 9 bases not matched to a gene. The V gene's germline CDR1 is MNHEY and CDR2 SMNVEV (reference sequence). This CDR3 has 16 residues. The CDR3: CASSLHRGRNTDTQYF. As DNA, the CDR3 is TGTGCCAGCAGTCTCCACAGGGGGCGTAATACAGATACGCAGTATTTT.

This clone was counted only a few times. The V and J genes are TRBV2 and TRBJ2-7, with TRBD1 as a possible D gene (6 bases). The CDR3 contains 12 residues. CDR1 and CDR2 from the germline V gene are SNHLY and FYNNEI. Trimming took 5 bases from V and 5 from J, leaving 10 bases between them. CDR3 loop: CASSITGNEQYF. CDR3 bases: TGTGCCAGCAGTATCACAGGGAACGAGCAGTACTTC.

The CDR3 sequence is CASSGASRPQHF. The DNA of the CDR3 is TGTGCCAGCAGTGGGGCCTCAAGGCCCCAGCATTTT. This rearrangement joins TRBV6-1 to TRBJ1-5; D ambiguous. Germline V gives CDR1 MNHNS, CDR2 SASEGT. The CDR3 runs to 12 residues. Trimming took 4 bases from V and 9 from J, leaving 10 bases between them.

This clone was recorded only once. V gene TRBV6-1 combines with J gene TRBJ2-7; TRBD2 matches at 8 bases. The germline V gene encodes CDR1 MNHNS and CDR2 SASEGT. The ends lost 3 bases at V and 5 bases at J; junction bases unmatched: 6. The CDR3 extends over 14 amino acids. The CDR3: CASSENFSGDEQYF. Written as DNA, the CDR3 is TGTGCCAGCAGTGAGAACTTTAGCGGGGACGAGCAGTACTTC.